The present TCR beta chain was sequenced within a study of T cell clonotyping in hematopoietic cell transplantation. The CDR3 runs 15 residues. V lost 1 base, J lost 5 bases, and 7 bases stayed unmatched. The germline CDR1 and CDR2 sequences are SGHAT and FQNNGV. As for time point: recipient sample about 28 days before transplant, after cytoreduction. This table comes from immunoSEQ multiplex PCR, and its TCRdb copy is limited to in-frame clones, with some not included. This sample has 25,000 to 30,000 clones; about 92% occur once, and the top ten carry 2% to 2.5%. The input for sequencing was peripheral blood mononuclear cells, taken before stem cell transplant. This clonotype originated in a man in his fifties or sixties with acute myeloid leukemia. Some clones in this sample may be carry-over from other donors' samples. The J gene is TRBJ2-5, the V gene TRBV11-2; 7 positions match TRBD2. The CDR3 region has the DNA TGTGCCAGCAGCTTAGTGGGGGGAGGGCCCGAGACCCAGTACTTC. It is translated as CASSLVGGGPETQYF.